There are many counts of the clone carrying this T cell receptor beta chain. Its antigen is unidentified. The TCR beta CDR3 regions underwent amplification from RNA transcripts. A first-round RT-PCR used HTBI primers, followed by a second-round multiplex PCR. TCRdb itself ran the multiplex PCR reads through MiXCR, one entry per CDR3 protein. The sample yields approximately 640,000 distinct CDR3 sequences, 35% to 50% seen once. The sample belongs to a study of Graves' ophthalmopathy and Graves' hyperthyroidism. Other autoimmune diseases, uncontrolled infections, pregnancy or lactation ruled patients out of participation. Orbital computed tomography and thyroid ultrasound, along with TRAb, serum thyroxine and clinical symptoms, underpinned diagnosis. Study conclusions and caveats: Clonotypes were expanded in thyroid at above 0.001 frequency, and most also appeared in blood. Its predictions of ophthalmopathy progression gave the model 65% to 71% sensitivity and 72.22% specificity.

This CDR3 has 14 amino acids. CDR1 is SGHAT, CDR2 FQNNGV, per germline. V was pared by 5 bases and J by 2 bases, with 9 bases between. The sample was peripheral blood. This sequence was found in an adult man with Graves' ophthalmopathy. The rearrangement links TRBV11-2 to TRBJ1-4; D may be TRBD1 (6 bases). CDR3 amino acids: CASSRRGTNEKLFF. Here the CDR3 DNA reads TGTGCCAGCAGCCGGAGGGGGACTAATGAAAAACTGTTTTTT. Drawing the rest from reference TRBV11-2 and TRBJ1-4, the complete variable domain is EAGVAQSPRYKIIEKRQSVAFWCNPISGHATLYWYQQILGQGPKLLIQFQNNGVVDDSQLPKDRFSAERLKGVDSTLKIQPAKLEDSAVYLCASSRRGTNEKLFFGSGTQLSVL.